This T cell receptor (beta chain) is drawn from a study of cytomegalovirus exposure and HLA in healthy donors. PCR involved 60 Vbeta and 13 Jbeta primers. Sequencing was performed with immunoSEQ multiplex PCR; in TCRdb, only in-frame clones are kept and a portion is missing. This repertoire comprises about 140,000 clones; its ten largest clones make up roughly 2.6%. The CDR3 is 16 amino acids. Germline lookup yields CDR1 SGHRS and CDR2 YFSETQ. After removal of 4 bases from V and 5 bases from J, the junction contained 8 bases not matched to a gene. The TCR originated in a man aged 40-55 years in good health and CMV-seronegative. This chain connects TRBV5-1 to TRBJ2-1; 11 nucleotides line up with TRBD1. Sequencing was performed on PBMCs. CDR3 nucleotide sequence: TGCGCCAGCAGCGAAGGGACAGGGGGGACCGACAATGAGCAGTTCTTC. This codes for CASSEGTGGTDNEQFF.